This record covers a single TCR beta chain. Sequencing was performed with immunoSEQ multiplex PCR; in TCRdb, only in-frame clones are kept and a portion is missing. The table lists around 230,000 clones, 85% to 95% of them singletons. The germline V gene encodes CDR1 SGHRS and CDR2 YFSETQ. The J segment lost 4 bases and the V segment lost 4 bases, leaving 4 bases of the junction unmatched. The CDR3 totals 13 residues. This sample stems from a study of control samples from healthy donors and cancer patients. The J gene is TRBJ1-1, the V gene TRBV5-1; 7 bases fit TRBD1. Input material: blood. The receptor was derived from a man aged 45-65 years in good health. This chain's CDR3 is CASSLGTVTEAFF. DNA of the CDR3: TGCGCCAGCAGCCTCGGGACAGTCACTGAAGCTTTCTTT.